These 21 T cell receptor beta chains share one sample of origin, sequenced in a study of cytomegalovirus exposure and HLA in healthy donors. A multiplex PCR was run with 60 Vbeta primers and 13 Jbeta primers. Clones were read by immunoSEQ multiplex PCR, and TCRdb kept only the in-frame ones, dropping some. This sample has over 100,000 clones, with almost 80% found just once. Sequencing was performed on PBMCs. These receptors all stem from a female donor in good health and CMV-seronegative.

This chain links TRBV27 with TRBJ2-7; possible D gene TRBD2, 6 bases. Trimming pared 4 bases from V and 3 bases from J, leaving 10 bases between. The CDR3 consists of 13 residues. The germline gives CDR1 MNHEY, CDR2 SMNVEV (reference sequence). The CDR3 sequence: CASSYVGGYEQYF. Here the CDR3 DNA reads TGTGCCAGCAGTTACGTGGGAGGCTACGAGCAGTACTTC.

The rearrangement joins TRBV6-5 to TRBJ2-1, with TRBD2 matching 8 bases. The CDR3 length is 15 residues. J gave up 3 bases and V 7 bases, and 8 bases lay outside the gene matches. CDR1 is MNHEY, CDR2 SVGAGI, per germline. The CDR3 spells CASTTGGAGYNEQFF. The CDR3 DNA is TGTGCCAGCACCACGGGGGGGGCTGGCTACAATGAGCAGTTCTTC.

The chain has TRBV9 and TRBJ2-1, with 9 positions matching TRBD1. V dropped 5 bases and J dropped 8; count of bases not matched to a gene: 11. Germline loops: CDR1 SGDLS, CDR2 YYNGEE. There are 15 residues in the CDR3. This CDR3 is CASSLQTGGVDEQFF. DNA for the CDR3: TGTGCCAGCAGTCTTCAGACAGGGGGAGTCGATGAGCAGTTCTTC.

The CDR3 loop reads CASRDPTGDTGELFF. As DNA, the CDR3 is TGTGCCAGCAGGGATCCGACAGGAGACACCGGGGAGCTGTTTTTT. This chain links TRBV2 with TRBJ2-2; maybe TRBD1 (6 bases). V was clipped by 6 bases and J by 3 bases, with 14 bases between them. Germline CDR1 is SNHLY and CDR2 is FYNNEI. The CDR3 contains 15 residues.

This clone was picked up one time. This chain uses TRBV2 with TRBJ2-3; 7 bases are shared with TRBD2. The trim removed 7 bases at V and 0 bases at J, leaving 10 bases unmatched. The CDR3 extends over 16 amino acids. Germline-derived CDR1 and CDR2 are SNHLY and FYNNEI. CDR3 DNA: TGTGCCAGCACCCCGAGTCTAGCGGTCAGCACAGATACGCAGTATTTT. Its protein is CASTPSLAVSTDTQYF.

The CDR3 DNA reads as TGTGCCAGCAGTTATACCGGGACTATCGGGGAGCTGTTTTTT. This gives the protein CASSYTGTIGELFF. This sequence joins TRBV6-6 and TRBJ2-2; 7 nucleotides match TRBD2. Looked up from germline, CDR1 is MNHNY and CDR2 is SVGAGI (reference sequence). The trim removed 3 bases at V and 7 bases at J, leaving 5 bases unmatched. This CDR3 spans 14 amino acids.

V usage is TRBV28 and J usage is TRBJ1-1; 10 nucleotides align to TRBD1. There are 17 residues in the CDR3. Per germline, CDR1 MDHEN and CDR2 SYDVKM. Germline trimming cut 2 bases from V and 5 bases from J; bases unmatched to any gene: 11. In DNA form, the CDR3 reads TGTGCCAGCAGTTTACTCTCTAGGACAGGGGGGTTTACTGAAGCTTTCTTT. It yields the protein CASSLLSRTGGFTEAFF. Filled out from reference TRBV28 and TRBJ1-1, the complete variable domain reads DVKVTQSSRYLVKRTGEKVFLECVQDMDHENMFWYRQDPGLGLRLIYFSYDVKMKEKGDIPEGYSVSREKKERFSLILESASTNQTSMYLCASSLLSRTGGFTEAFFGQGTRLTVV.

This clone was seen a few times. The V call is TRBV7-2, the J call TRBJ2-7, with 7 positions matching TRBD1. The CDR3 consists of 14 residues. V was pared by 4 bases and J by 5 bases, with 8 bases of the junction left unmatched. The germline V gene has CDR1 SGHTA and CDR2 FQGNSA. The CDR3 is CASSSDRVSHEQYF. In nucleotides, the CDR3 is TGTGCCAGCAGCTCCGACAGGGTTTCTCACGAGCAGTACTTC.

A note on this clone: The sample holds other DNA sequences that translate to the same CDR3. V usage is TRBV28 and J usage is TRBJ1-1; D possibly corresponds to TRBD1 (5 bases). The germline V gene encodes CDR1 MDHEN and CDR2 SYDVKM. Trimming removed 4 bases from V and 1 base from J, with 10 bases in between. This CDR3 region has 14 residues. The chain's CDR3 is CASSSSQGNTEAFF. As DNA, the CDR3 is TGTGCCAGCAGTTCGTCTCAGGGGAACACTGAAGCTTTCTTT.

The rearrangement joins TRBV7-2 to TRBJ2-7; 14 positions match TRBD2. Germline loops: CDR1 SGHTA, CDR2 FQGNSA. The CDR3 has 18 residues. Trimming removed 2 bases from V and 0 bases from J; junction bases left unmatched: 6. CDR3 protein: CASSLKTSGRASSYEQYF. DNA of the CDR3: TGTGCCAGCAGCTTAAAGACTAGCGGGAGGGCGAGCTCCTACGAGCAGTACTTC.

This clone was observed once. This chain uses TRBV4-3 with TRBJ2-7; TRBD2 agrees at 10 bases. CDR1 LGHNA and CDR2 YSLEER come from the germline V gene. J lost 2 bases, V lost 3 bases, and 4 bases had no gene match. CDR3 size: 15 residues. The CDR3 nucleotides read TGCGCCAGCAGCCAGTCGCTAGCGGGAGCCTACGAGCAGTACTTC. Amino acids: CASSQSLAGAYEQYF.

Regarding this clone: This sample also contains other DNA sequences that code for the same CDR3. This sequence joins TRBV6-1 and TRBJ1-1, with 8 bases matching TRBD1. The V and J ends lost 4 bases and 5 bases, in that order; junction bases with no gene match: 6. The CDR3 runs 14 residues. Germline CDR1 is MNHNS and CDR2 is SASEGT. CDR3 protein: CASSVGTGRTEAFF. CDR3 nucleotides: TGTGCCAGCAGTGTCGGGACAGGTCGGACTGAAGCTTTCTTT.

This chain connects TRBV7-2 to TRBJ1-5; no clear D gene. This CDR3 is 12 amino acids long. CDR1 SGHTA and CDR2 FQGNSA come from the germline V gene. V shed 8 bases and J shed 3 bases, with 8 bases lying between them. CDR3 sequence reads: CASGQPNQPQHF. In nucleotides, the CDR3 is TGTGCCAGCGGGCAGCCCAATCAGCCCCAGCATTTT.

In DNA, the CDR3 is TGCGCCAGCAGCTTGCAAATTCGGGGGGAGCAGTTCTTC. Protein product: CASSLQIRGEQFF. This chain joins TRBV5-1 and TRBJ2-1, with D maybe TRBD2 (6 bases). CDR1 is SGHRS, CDR2 YFSETQ, per germline. The V end lost 1 base, the J end lost 10 bases, and 12 bases lay between the germline ends. The CDR3 sequence is 13 residues long. Full variable domain (remainder filled in from reference TRBV5-1 and TRBJ2-1): KAGVTQTPRYLIKTRGQQVTLSCSPISGHRSVSWYQQTPGQGLQFLFEYFSETQRNKGNFPGRFSGRQFSNSRSEMNVSTLELGDSALYLCASSLQIRGEQFFGPGTRLTVL.

This chain connects TRBV13 to TRBJ1-6; no clear D gene. Deletions cut 0 bases from V and 7 bases from J, with 10 bases between. CDR3 length: 15 residues. Germline V gene lookup returns CDR1 PRHDT and CDR2 FYEKMQ (reference sequence). CDR3 protein: CASSLGPEENSPLHF. The CDR3, as DNA: TGTGCCAGCAGCTTAGGGCCGGAGGAAAATTCACCCCTCCACTTT.

The table lists this clone with a count of one. The chain is built from TRBV2 and TRBJ2-2, with D maybe TRBD1 (6 bases). Trimming took 7 bases from V and 5 from J, leaving 17 bases between them. CDR1 SNHLY and CDR2 FYNNEI come from the germline V gene. This CDR3 contains 15 residues. CDR3 region: CASTRGQSGTGELFF. CDR3 nucleotide sequence: TGTGCCAGCACACGGGGACAATCAGGGACCGGGGAGCTGTTTTTT.

The chain joins TRBV7-2 to TRBJ2-5; 7 bases line up with TRBD2. Trimming removed 6 bases from V and 5 bases from J; junction bases left unmatched: 12. CDR3 length equals 15 residues. CDR1 is SGHTA, CDR2 FQGNSA, per germline. CDR3 DNA: TGTGCCAGCAGTTACCAGCGGGGTGAGGGGGAGACCCAGTACTTC. Protein product: CASSYQRGEGETQYF.

This clone was observed a single time. The chain recombines TRBV29-1 with TRBJ2-7; 8 bases map to TRBD1. Germline lookup yields CDR1 SQVTM and CDR2 ANQGSEA. J gave up 3 bases and V 6 bases, and 7 bases lay outside the gene matches. This CDR3 is 13 amino acids long. The CDR3 nucleotides are TGCAGCGTCGTCAGGGGGCGCGGCTACGAGCAGTACTTC. Protein product: CSVVRGRGYEQYF.

The chain uses TRBV6-5 and TRBJ1-2; 7 bases map to TRBD1. Germline loops: CDR1 MNHEY, CDR2 SVGAGI. V trimming: 5 bases; J trimming: 0 bases; junction bases outside the gene matches: 3. CDR3 size: 14 residues. The CDR3 DNA reads TGTGCCAGCAGTCCCAGGGGGTCTAACTATGGCTACACCTTC. Translation gives CASSPRGSNYGYTF.

The V and J genes are TRBV29-1 and TRBJ2-7; 10 bases map to TRBD1. Germline CDR1 reads SQVTM; CDR2 reads ANQGSEA. Losses at the gene ends were 2 bases for V and 6 bases for J; bases not matched to a gene: 7. The CDR3 covers 14 residues. The CDR3 loop is CSVEIMGQGTEQYF. The CDR3 region has the DNA TGCAGCGTTGAAATTATGGGACAGGGGACCGAGCAGTACTTC.

The chain is built from TRBV27 and TRBJ2-7, with TRBD1 matching 8 bases. The V gene end was trimmed by 2 bases and the J gene end by 1 base; junction bases not matched to a gene: 4. Germline-derived CDR1 and CDR2 are MNHEY and SMNVEV (reference sequence). This CDR3 spans 15 amino acids. CDR3 sequence reads: CASSLTGGLSYEQYF. CDR3 coding DNA: TGTGCCAGCAGTTTAACAGGGGGGTTATCCTACGAGCAGTACTTC.